A selection of T cell receptor beta chains follows, all from one sample in a study of cytomegalovirus exposure and HLA in healthy donors. Libraries were prepared by immunoSEQ multiplex PCR; TCRdb keeps only in-frame clonotypes and omits some of them. This table holds more than 200,000 clones, 55% to 75% found once. Material: PBMCs. These receptor sequences come from a man aged 40-50 years in good health and CMV-seropositive. The CDR3 runs from the conserved cysteine through the conserved F or W. The order of the fields is D gene, V gene, J gene, clone size, CDR3 protein, CDR3 DNA. The D gene is left open where the match is weak. The size of a clone is reported for some rows only, either as once, few or many, or as a class for expanded clones.

-	TRBV28	TRBJ2-7	once	CASSLQQGKQYF	TGTGCCAGCAGTCTCCAGCAGGGGAAGCAGTACTTC
TRBD1	TRBV6-5	TRBJ1-2	once	CASTSDRGNYGYTF	TGTGCCAGCACCTCCGACAGGGGAAACTATGGCTACACCTTC
TRBD1	TRBV14	TRBJ1-2	-	CASSRQGAGGYTF	TGTGCCAGCAGCCGGCAGGGGGCCGGTGGCTACACCTTC
-	TRBV7-6	TRBJ1-2	-	CASSLGTGTYGYTF	TGTGCCAGCAGCTTAGGAACAGGCACCTATGGCTACACCTTC
-	TRBV15	TRBJ1-5	-	CATRAARGTISNQPQHF	TGTGCCACGAGGGCCGCCAGGGGAACTATAAGCAATCAGCCCCAGCATTTT
TRBD1	TRBV7-9	TRBJ1-6	-	CASSDIDRGNSPLHF	TGTGCCAGCAGCGACATTGACAGGGGAAATTCACCCCTCCACTTT
-	TRBV2	TRBJ2-5	-	CASSETGPFEYF	TGTGCCAGCAGCGAGACAGGCCCGTTCGAGTACTTC
TRBD1	TRBV19	TRBJ1-5	-	CASSILATGSQPQHF	TGTGCCAGTAGTATACTCGCGACAGGGAGTCAGCCCCAGCATTTT
TRBD2	TRBV7-8	TRBJ2-3	-	CASSLPTSGHTDTQYF	TGTGCCAGCAGCTTACCCACTAGCGGCCACACAGATACGCAGTATTTT
TRBD2	TRBV11-2	TRBJ2-3	-	CASSLSGDTDTQYF	TGTGCCAGCAGCTTAAGCGGGGACACAGATACGCAGTATTTT
-	TRBV5-1	TRBJ1-1	-	CASSLDRRNTEAFF	TGCGCCAGCAGCTTGGATCGGAGGAACACTGAAGCTTTCTTT
TRBD1	TRBV7-9	TRBJ2-7	-	CASSLPGQGSYEQYF	TGTGCCAGCAGCTTACCGGGACAGGGGTCCTACGAGCAGTACTTC
TRBD2	TRBV4-1	TRBJ2-1	few	CASRGRGEPSNEQFF	TGCGCCAGCAGGGGGCGGGGGGAGCCTTCCAATGAGCAGTTCTTC
-	TRBV5-8	TRBJ1-5	once	CASSGLTGGNQPQHF	TGTGCCAGCAGTGGGTTGACGGGGGGGAATCAGCCCCAGCATTTT
TRBD2	TRBV11-2	TRBJ2-2	-	CASSPRSGGTGELFF	TGTGCCAGCAGCCCGAGAAGCGGGGGGACCGGGGAGCTGTTTTTT
-	TRBV29-1	TRBJ1-2	-	CSEGGGYGYTF	TGCAGCGAAGGCGGCGGCTATGGCTACACCTTC
-	TRBV7-9	TRBJ2-7	few	CASSFERYEQYF	TGTGCCAGCAGCTTCGAGAGGTACGAGCAGTACTTC
TRBD1	TRBV7-2	TRBJ2-3	-	CASSLGDSYSTDTQYF	TGTGCCAGCAGCTTAGGGGACAGCTATAGCACAGATACGCAGTATTTT
-	TRBV11-2	TRBJ1-1	-	CASSSEGAGGRAFF	TGTGCCAGCAGCTCCGAAGGGGCCGGCGGAAGAGCTTTCTTT
TRBD2	TRBV4-1	TRBJ2-3	-	CASSQPGTSGEDTQYF	TGCGCCAGCAGCCAACCCGGGACTAGCGGGGAGGATACGCAGTATTTT
TRBD1	TRBV7-9	TRBJ1-2	-	CASSLAATGGPYGYTF	TGTGCCAGCAGCTTAGCGGCGACAGGGGGCCCCTATGGCTACACCTTC
-	TRBV25-1	TRBJ2-7	-	CASSSNSYEQYF	TGTGCCAGCAGTTCAAATTCCTACGAGCAGTACTTC
-	TRBV7-3	TRBJ2-2	-	CASSLTGNTGELFF	TGTGCCAGCAGCTTGACAGGGAACACCGGGGAGCTGTTTTTT
-	TRBV6-5	TRBJ1-6	-	CASSYSLSQANSPLHF	TGTGCCAGCAGTTACTCTCTTTCCCAGGCTAATTCACCCCTCCACTTT
-	TRBV5-1	TRBJ1-1	-	CASASQGRETEAFF	TGCGCCAGCGCCTCCCAGGGGAGGGAGACTGAAGCTTTCTTT
TRBD1	TRBV28	TRBJ2-2	once	CASSPGDRGRGLTGELFF	TGTGCCAGCAGCCCGGGGGACAGGGGGCGAGGGCTGACCGGGGAGCTGTTTTTT
-	TRBV5-1	TRBJ1-1	-	CASSFGDTRGTEAFF	TGCGCCAGCAGCTTTGGGGACACGAGGGGCACTGAAGCTTTCTTT
-	TRBV11-2	TRBJ2-3	-	CASSPLPGGPATDTQYF	TGTGCCAGCAGCCCCCTACCCGGGGGACCCGCTACAGATACGCAGTATTTT
TRBD1	TRBV5-1	TRBJ1-3	-	CASSSSGAGGNSGNTIYF	TGCGCCAGCAGCTCCTCGGGGGCAGGGGGGAACTCTGGAAACACCATATATTTT
TRBD2	TRBV9	TRBJ2-3	-	CASSVTSGKSDTQYF	TGTGCCAGCAGCGTAACTAGCGGTAAATCAGATACGCAGTATTTT
-	TRBV4-1	TRBJ2-1	once	CASSQVGDNEQFF	TGCGCCAGCAGCCAAGTCGGGGACAATGAGCAGTTCTTC
-	TRBV10-3	TRBJ1-1	-	CAISDPLGGGVNTEAFF	TGTGCCATCAGTGACCCCCTGGGAGGGGGGGTGAACACTGAAGCTTTCTTT
TRBD1	TRBV7-2	TRBJ2-2	-	CASSSRQGGDTGELFF	TGTGCCAGCAGCTCCCGACAGGGGGGAGACACCGGGGAGCTGTTTTTT
TRBD1	TRBV7-9	TRBJ2-1	-	CASSPDRGLDEQFF	TGTGCCAGCAGCCCCGACAGGGGCCTCGATGAGCAGTTCTTC
-	TRBV12-5	TRBJ1-2	-	CASGLVGSRGYTF	TGTGCTAGTGGTTTGGTAGGTTCGCGGGGCTACACCTTC
-	TRBV7-8	TRBJ1-1	-	CASSFQNTEAFF	TGTGCCAGCAGCTTCCAGAACACTGAAGCTTTCTTT
TRBD1	TRBV6-6	TRBJ1-5	-	CATRDRGENQPQHF	TGTGCCACCCGGGACAGGGGGGAGAATCAGCCCCAGCATTTT
TRBD2	TRBV2	TRBJ2-1	-	CASSVLAGAYNEQFF	TGTGCCAGCAGTGTACTAGCGGGGGCGTACAATGAGCAGTTCTTC
-	TRBV5-4	TRBJ1-1	few	CASSLLGGLAFF	TGTGCCAGCAGCTTGTTAGGGGGATTAGCTTTCTTT
TRBD1	TRBV28	TRBJ2-1	-	CASSFLGQGSHNEQFF	TGTGCCAGCAGTTTCCTGGGACAGGGATCCCACAATGAGCAGTTCTTC
-	TRBV5-6	TRBJ2-2	-	CASSLDVGSTGELFF	TGTGCCAGCAGCTTGGATGTGGGGAGCACCGGGGAGCTGTTTTTT
TRBD1	TRBV6-5	TRBJ1-6	few	CASSYGTGDNSPLHF	TGTGCCAGCAGTTACGGGACAGGGGATAATTCACCCCTCCACTTT
-	TRBV15	TRBJ2-2	-	CATSSVTGELFF	TGTGCCACCAGTTCAGTCACCGGGGAGCTGTTTTTT
TRBD1	TRBV7-2	TRBJ2-7	-	CASTPPGQHYEQYF	TGTGCCAGCACCCCACCGGGACAGCACTACGAGCAGTACTTC
-	TRBV28	TRBJ1-1	-	CASTPVWGESAFF	TGTGCCAGCACCCCAGTTTGGGGGGAGTCAGCTTTCTTT
-	TRBV2	TRBJ2-7	-	CASTREAYEQYF	TGTGCCAGCACCCGGGAAGCCTACGAGCAGTACTTC
TRBD1	TRBV6-6	TRBJ1-6	few	CASRPGQGRSPLHF	TGTGCCAGCAGGCCGGGACAGGGGCGTTCACCCCTCCACTTT